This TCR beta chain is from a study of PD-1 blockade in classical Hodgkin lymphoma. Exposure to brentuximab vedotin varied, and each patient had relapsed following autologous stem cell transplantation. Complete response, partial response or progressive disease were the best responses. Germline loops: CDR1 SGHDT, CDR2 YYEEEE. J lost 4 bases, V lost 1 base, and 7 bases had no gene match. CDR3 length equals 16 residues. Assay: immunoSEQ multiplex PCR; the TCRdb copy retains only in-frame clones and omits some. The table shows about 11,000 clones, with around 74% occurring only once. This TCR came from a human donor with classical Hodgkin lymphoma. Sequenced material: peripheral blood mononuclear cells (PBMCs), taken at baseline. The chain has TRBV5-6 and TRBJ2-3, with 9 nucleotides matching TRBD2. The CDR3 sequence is CASSLYRGGAADTQYF. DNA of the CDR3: TGTGCCAGCAGCTTGTACCGCGGGGGGGCTGCAGATACGCAGTATTTT.